This TCR beta chain appears in the sequencing data of a study of T cell responses to AZD1222 COVID-19 vaccine. Study conclusions and caveats: Nearly half of spike-specific TCRs reportedly target unmutated variant regions. Of the AZD1222 recipients, only 5 to 7 were seropositive at baseline. Once two AZD1222 doses were given, Spike-specific TCR breadth and depth went up.

This CDR3 is built from 13 residues. After removal of 6 bases from V and 4 bases from J, the junction contained 5 bases not matched to a gene. The germline V gene has CDR1 MNHEY and CDR2 SVGAGI. The repertoire was sequenced with immunoSEQ multiplex PCR; TCRdb's copy has only in-frame clones and lacks some. Of fewer than 200,000 clones listed, approximately 87% are singletons. On this clone: Its matching antigen is unknown.

This sequence originates from an adult who received the AZD1222 COVID-19 vaccine. The starting material was peripheral blood, obtained 28 days after the second AZD1222 dose. The genes are TRBV6-5 and TRBJ1-1, with 7 bases identical to TRBD1. Here the CDR3 reads CASRLTGVTEAFF. The CDR3 DNA follows: TGTGCCAGCAGACTTACAGGGGTCACTGAAGCTTTCTTT.